This is a list of T cell receptor beta chains from one sample in a study of blood T cell repertoires in COVID-19. This table comes from immunoSEQ multiplex PCR, and its TCRdb copy is limited to in-frame clones, with some not included. The data contain around 140,000 clones, approximately 87% of them seen just once; the ten biggest clones take up 44%. The sample taken for sequencing was peripheral blood. All receptors come from a human donor in a cohort sampled during active COVID-19. Both conserved end residues are part of each CDR3. A D gene is named only where the DNA matches it firmly. Some rows mark clone size as missing; the rest say once, few, many or name a class of expanded clone.

cdr3_nt | cdr3_aa | v_call | d_call | clone_size | j_call
TGTGCCACCAACCCCCGGGTTCCGTCCCCTGGCTACACCTTC | CATNPRVPSPGYTF | TRBV19 | . | . | TRBJ1-2
TGTGCCAGCAACATACTTAGCGGGGTGGGAAATGAGCAGTTCTTC | CASNILSGVGNEQFF | TRBV2 | TRBD2 | . | TRBJ2-1
TGTGCCAGCAGTCCACTTCTCATGAACACTGAAGCTTTCTTT | CASSPLLMNTEAFF | TRBV6-2/TRBV6-3 | . | . | TRBJ1-1
TGCGCCAGCAGCGCCGGGACAGGGAACACTGAAGCTTTCTTT | CASSAGTGNTEAFF | TRBV5-1 | TRBD1 | once | TRBJ1-1
TGTGCTAGTGGTTTGGACAACAGGGGCAATCAGCCCCAGCATTTT | CASGLDNRGNQPQHF | TRBV12-5 | . | . | TRBJ1-5
TGCGCCAGCAGCTTGGGGACAGGGTCTGAGCCCCAGCATTTT | CASSLGTGSEPQHF | TRBV5-1 | TRBD1 | . | TRBJ1-5
TGTGCCAGCCAGAGCCTCAGGGATACGCAGTATTTT | CASQSLRDTQYF | TRBV3-1/TRBV3-2 | . | . | TRBJ2-3
TGTGCCAGCAGTGAGGAACAGGGATCGCGGGAGCAGTTCTTC | CASSEEQGSREQFF | TRBV2 | . | . | TRBJ2-1
TGTGCCAGCAGTTACTACCCTGGGGGGGGCACAGATACGCAGTATTTT | CASSYYPGGGTDTQYF | TRBV6-2/TRBV6-3 | TRBD2 | . | TRBJ2-3
TGTGCCAGCAGCTTCTCGCAGGGCTCCCTTGGCTACACCTTC | CASSFSQGSLGYTF | TRBV7-2 | . | . | TRBJ1-2
TGCGCCAGCAGTACCCGGACGGGAAGGAACACCGGGGAGCTGTTTTTT | CASSTRTGRNTGELFF | TRBV4-1 | . | . | TRBJ2-2
TGTGCCAGCAGCCAAGAAACTAGCGGGGGGGGTTTCACAGATACGCAGTATTTT | CASSQETSGGGFTDTQYF | TRBV4-2 | TRBD2 | . | TRBJ2-3
TGTGCCAGCTCCCCTTGGCCGTTTGTCTCCTACAATGAGCAGTTCTTC | CASSPWPFVSYNEQFF | TRBV18 | . | . | TRBJ2-1
TGTGCCAGCAGCTCGTTAGGACAGGGGAAAACTGAAGCTTTCTTT | CASSSLGQGKTEAFF | TRBV6-5 | TRBD1 | . | TRBJ1-1
TGTGCCAGCAGGGCCAGCGGTCACCAGCCCCAGCATTTT | CASRASGHQPQHF | TRBV2 | . | . | TRBJ1-5